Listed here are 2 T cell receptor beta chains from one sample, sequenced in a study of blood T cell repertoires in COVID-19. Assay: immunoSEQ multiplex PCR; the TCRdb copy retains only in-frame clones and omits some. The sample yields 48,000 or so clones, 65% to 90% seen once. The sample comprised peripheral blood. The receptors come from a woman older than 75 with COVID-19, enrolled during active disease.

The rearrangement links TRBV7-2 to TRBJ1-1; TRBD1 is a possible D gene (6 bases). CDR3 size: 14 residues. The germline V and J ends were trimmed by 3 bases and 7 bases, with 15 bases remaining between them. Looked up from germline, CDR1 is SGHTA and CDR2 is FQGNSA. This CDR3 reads CASSFLGAEGEAFF. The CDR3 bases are TGTGCCAGCAGCTTTTTGGGGGCCGAGGGTGAAGCTTTCTTT.

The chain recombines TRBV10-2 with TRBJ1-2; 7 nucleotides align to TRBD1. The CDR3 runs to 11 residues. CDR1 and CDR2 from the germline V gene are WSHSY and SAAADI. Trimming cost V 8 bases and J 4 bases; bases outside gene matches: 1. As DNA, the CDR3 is TGCGCCAGCCACAGGGGCTATGGCTACACCTTC. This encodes CASHRGYGYTF.